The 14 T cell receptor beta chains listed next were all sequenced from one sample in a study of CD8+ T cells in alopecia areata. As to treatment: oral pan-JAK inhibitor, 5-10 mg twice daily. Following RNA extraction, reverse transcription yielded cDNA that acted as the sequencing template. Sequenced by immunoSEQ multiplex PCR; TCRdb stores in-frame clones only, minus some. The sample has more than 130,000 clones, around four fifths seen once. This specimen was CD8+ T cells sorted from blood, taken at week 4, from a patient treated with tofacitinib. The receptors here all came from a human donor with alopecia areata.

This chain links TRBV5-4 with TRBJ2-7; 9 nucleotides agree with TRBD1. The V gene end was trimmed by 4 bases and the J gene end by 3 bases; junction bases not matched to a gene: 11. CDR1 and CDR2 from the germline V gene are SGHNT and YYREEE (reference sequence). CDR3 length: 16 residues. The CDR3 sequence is CASSQTFGQGIYEQYF. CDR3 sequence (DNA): TGTGCCAGCAGCCAGACTTTCGGACAGGGGATCTACGAGCAGTACTTC. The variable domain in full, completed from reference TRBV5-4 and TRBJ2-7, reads ETGVTQSPTHLIKTRGQQVTLRCSSQSGHNTVSWYQQALGQGPQFIFQYYREEENGRGNFPPRFSGLQFPNYSSELNVNALELDDSALYLCASSQTFGQGIYEQYFGPGTRLTVT.

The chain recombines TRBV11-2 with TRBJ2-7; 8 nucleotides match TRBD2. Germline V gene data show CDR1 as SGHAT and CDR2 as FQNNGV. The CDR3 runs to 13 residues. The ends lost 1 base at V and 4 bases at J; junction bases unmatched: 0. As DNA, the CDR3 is TGTGCCAGCAGCTTAGGCGGGGGGTACGAGCAGTACTTC. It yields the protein CASSLGGGYEQYF. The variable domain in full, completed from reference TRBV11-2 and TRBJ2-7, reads EAGVAQSPRYKIIEKRQSVAFWCNPISGHATLYWYQQILGQGPKLLIQFQNNGVVDDSQLPKDRFSAERLKGVDSTLKIQPAKLEDSAVYLCASSLGGGYEQYFGPGTRLTVT.

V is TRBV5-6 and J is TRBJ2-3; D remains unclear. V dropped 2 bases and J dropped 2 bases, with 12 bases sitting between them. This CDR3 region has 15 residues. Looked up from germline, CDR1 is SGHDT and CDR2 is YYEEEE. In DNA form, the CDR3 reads TGTGCCAGCAGCTTTCCAGGACCGCCCACAGATACGCAGTATTTT. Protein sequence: CASSFPGPPTDTQYF.

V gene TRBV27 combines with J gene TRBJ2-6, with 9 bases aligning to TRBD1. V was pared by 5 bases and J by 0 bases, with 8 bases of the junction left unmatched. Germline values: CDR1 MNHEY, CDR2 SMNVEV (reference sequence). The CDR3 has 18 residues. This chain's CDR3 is CASSLRDRAYSGANVLTF. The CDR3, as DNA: TGTGCCAGCAGTCTCCGGGACAGGGCTTACTCTGGGGCCAACGTCCTGACTTTC. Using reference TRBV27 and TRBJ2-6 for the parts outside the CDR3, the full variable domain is EAQVTQNPRYLITVTGKKLTVTCSQNMNHEYMSWYRQDPGLGLRQIYYSMNVEVTDKGDVPEGYKVSRKEKRNFPLILESPSPNQTSLYFCASSLRDRAYSGANVLTFGAGSRLTVL.

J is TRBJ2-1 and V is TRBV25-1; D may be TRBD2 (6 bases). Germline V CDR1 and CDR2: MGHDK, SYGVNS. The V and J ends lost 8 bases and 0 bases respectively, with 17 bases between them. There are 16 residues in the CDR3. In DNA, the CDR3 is TGTGCCAGCTCTCCTCCGGGGGTCGACTCCTACAATGAGCAGTTCTTC. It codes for CASSPPGVDSYNEQFF.

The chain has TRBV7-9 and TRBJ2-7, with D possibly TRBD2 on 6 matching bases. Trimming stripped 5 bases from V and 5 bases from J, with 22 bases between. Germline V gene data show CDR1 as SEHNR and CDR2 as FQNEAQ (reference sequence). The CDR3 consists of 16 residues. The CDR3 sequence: CASSPPGGIDQDEQYF. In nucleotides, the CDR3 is TGTGCCAGCAGCCCACCAGGAGGGATCGATCAGGACGAGCAGTACTTC.

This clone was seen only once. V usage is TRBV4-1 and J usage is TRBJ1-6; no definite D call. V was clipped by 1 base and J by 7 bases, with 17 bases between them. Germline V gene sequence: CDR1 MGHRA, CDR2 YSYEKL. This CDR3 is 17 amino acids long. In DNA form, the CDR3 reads TGCGCCAGCAGCCAAGCTTATTCACAGACCGCCAATTCACCCCTCCACTTT. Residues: CASSQAYSQTANSPLHF.

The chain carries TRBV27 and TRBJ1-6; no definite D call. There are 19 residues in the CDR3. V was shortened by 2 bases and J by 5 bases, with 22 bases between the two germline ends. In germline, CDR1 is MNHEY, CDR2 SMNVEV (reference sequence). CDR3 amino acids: CASSLTYPDLTGDNSPLHF. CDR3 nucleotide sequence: TGTGCCAGCAGTTTAACGTATCCGGACCTCACTGGAGATAATTCACCCCTCCACTTT.

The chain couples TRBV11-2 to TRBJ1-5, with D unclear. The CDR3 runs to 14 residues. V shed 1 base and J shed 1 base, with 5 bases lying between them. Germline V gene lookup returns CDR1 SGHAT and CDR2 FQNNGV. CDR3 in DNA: TGTGCCAGCAGCTTAGGGGCCAGCAATCAGCCCCAGCATTTT. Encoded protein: CASSLGASNQPQHF.

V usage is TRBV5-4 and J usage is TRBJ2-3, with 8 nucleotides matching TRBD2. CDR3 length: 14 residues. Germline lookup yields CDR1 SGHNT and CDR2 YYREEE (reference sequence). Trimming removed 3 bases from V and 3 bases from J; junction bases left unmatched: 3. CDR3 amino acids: CASSSRGGTDTQYF. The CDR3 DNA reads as TGTGCCAGCAGCTCCCGGGGGGGTACAGATACGCAGTATTTT.

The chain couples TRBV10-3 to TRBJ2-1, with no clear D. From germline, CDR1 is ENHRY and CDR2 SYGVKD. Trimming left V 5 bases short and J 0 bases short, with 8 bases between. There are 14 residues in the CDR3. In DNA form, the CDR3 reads TGTGCCATCAGTCCACCAAGCTCCTACAATGAGCAGTTCTTC. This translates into CAISPPSSYNEQFF.

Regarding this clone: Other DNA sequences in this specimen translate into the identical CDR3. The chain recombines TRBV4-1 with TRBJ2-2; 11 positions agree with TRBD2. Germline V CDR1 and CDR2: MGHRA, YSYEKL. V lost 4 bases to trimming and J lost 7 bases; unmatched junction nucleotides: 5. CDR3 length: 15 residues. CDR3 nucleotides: TGCGCCAGCAGCCTATTAGCGGGGGGGAACGGGGAGCTGTTTTTT. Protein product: CASSLLAGGNGELFF.

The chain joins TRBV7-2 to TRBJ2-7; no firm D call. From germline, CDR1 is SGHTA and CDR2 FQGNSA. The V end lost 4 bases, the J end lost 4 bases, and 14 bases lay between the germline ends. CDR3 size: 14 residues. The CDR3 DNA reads TGTGCCAGCAGCTCCATACAAAGTGGGTACGAGCAGTACTTC. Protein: CASSSIQSGYEQYF.

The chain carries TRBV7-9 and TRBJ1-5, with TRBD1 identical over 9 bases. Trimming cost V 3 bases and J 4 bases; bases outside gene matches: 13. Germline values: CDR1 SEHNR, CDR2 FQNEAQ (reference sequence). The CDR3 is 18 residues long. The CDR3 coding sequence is TGTGCCAGCAGCTTTATCCCCTCGGACAGGGGACCTAATCAGCCCCAGCATTTT. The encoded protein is CASSFIPSDRGPNQPQHF.